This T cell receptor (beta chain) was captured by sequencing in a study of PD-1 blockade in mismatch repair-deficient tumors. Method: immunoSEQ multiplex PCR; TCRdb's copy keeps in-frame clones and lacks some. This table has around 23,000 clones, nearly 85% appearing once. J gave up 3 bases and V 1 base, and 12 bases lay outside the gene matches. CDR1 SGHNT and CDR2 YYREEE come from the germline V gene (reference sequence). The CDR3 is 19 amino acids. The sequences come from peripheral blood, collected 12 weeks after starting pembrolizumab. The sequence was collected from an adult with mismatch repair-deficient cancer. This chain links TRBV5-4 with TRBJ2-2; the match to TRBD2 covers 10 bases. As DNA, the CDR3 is TGTGCCAGCAGCTTGTGGGGTAGCGGGAGGCCCGGGGACACCGGGGAGCTGTTTTTT. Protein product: CASSLWGSGRPGDTGELFF.